The 17 T cell receptor beta chains presented below share a single source sample, sequenced in a study of T cells after yellow fever vaccination. TCRdb recomputed calls from the 5' RACE reads with MiXCR, one row per CDR3 protein. The sample consists of roughly 99,000 distinct CDR3 sequences, 4.5% to 6% of them appearing once. The specimen comprised CD8+ T cells sorted from PBMCs, sampled 10 days after the yellow fever booster vaccination. The receptors here all came from a man between 18 and 35 years old who received the YFV17D yellow fever vaccine.

This clonotype was seen a few times. The genes are TRBV6-4 and TRBJ2-2; 8 positions match TRBD2. Germline-derived CDR1 and CDR2 are MRHNA and SNTAGT. This CDR3 has 15 amino acids. Germline trimming cut 7 bases from V and 2 bases from J; bases unmatched to any gene: 6. CDR3 DNA sequence: TGTGCCAGCATCCAGCGGGGGAGCAACACCGGGGAGCTGTTTTTT. As protein: CASIQRGSNTGELFF.

This clonotype has at least ten counts. This chain uses TRBV6-5 with TRBJ2-3; D remains ambiguous. CDR3 length equals 14 residues. V dropped 4 bases and J dropped 3 bases, with 11 bases sitting between them. The germline gives CDR1 MNHEY, CDR2 SVGAGI. CDR3 in DNA: TGTGCCAGCAGTTTTTTGGACGGGACAGATACGCAGTATTTT. Translation: CASSFLDGTDTQYF.

This clonotype was picked up many times. The rearrangement joins TRBV7-6 to TRBJ2-3, with a weak D call TRBD2 (5 bases). Deletions cut 3 bases from V and 2 bases from J, with 6 bases between. The CDR3 extends over 13 amino acids. In germline, CDR1 is SGHVS, CDR2 FNYEAQ. CDR3 sequence (DNA): TGTGCCAGCAGCTTGGAGGTCACAGATACGCAGTATTTT. Translated, it gives CASSLEVTDTQYF.

This clonotype was recorded at least ten times. The chain couples TRBV20-1 to TRBJ1-5; D not resolved. Per the germline V gene, CDR1 is DFQATT and CDR2 is SNEGSKA (reference sequence). The CDR3 is 18 residues long. With 6 bases removed from V and 0 bases from J, the gap between germline ends came to 24 bases. CDR3 residues: CSAAIGGYEYLSNQPQHF. CDR3 coding DNA: TGCAGTGCGGCGATCGGAGGATATGAGTACCTTAGCAATCAGCCCCAGCATTTT.

The rearrangement uses TRBV20-1 and TRBJ2-7; D call uncertain. This CDR3 is 11 amino acids long. V lost 1 base, J lost 6 bases, and 7 bases lay in between. CDR1 DFQATT and CDR2 SNEGSKA come from the germline V gene (reference sequence). The DNA of the CDR3 is TGCAGTGCTAGAGTGGGGATCGAGCAGTACGTC. Translation: CSARVGIEQYV.

This clonotype appeared many times. Given the absence of the conserved phenylalanine or tryptophan at the CDR3 end, a read error is likely. The chain links TRBV6-5 to TRBJ1-1; 10 nucleotides agree with TRBD1. The germline V gene has CDR1 MNHEY and CDR2 SVGAGI. The V gene end was trimmed by 6 bases and the J gene end by 7 bases; junction bases not matched to a gene: 5. The CDR3 loop spans 13 amino acids. The CDR3 nucleotides are TGTGCCAGCAGGTGGACAGGGGGTAATGAAGCTTTCTCT. Its protein is CASRWTGGNEAFS.

The chain employs TRBV7-9 and TRBJ1-5; D not resolved. Germline V gives CDR1 SEHNR, CDR2 FQNEAQ (reference sequence). The CDR3 runs to 13 residues. Trimming removed 2 bases at V and 6 bases at J, with 8 bases between. The DNA for the CDR3 is TGTGCCAGCAGCTTAAATTTGGGTCAGCCCCAGCATTTT. It is translated as CASSLNLGQPQHF.

In its sample, this clonotype was seen a few times. The gene calls are TRBV29-1 and TRBJ2-2; 8 bases align to TRBD1. CDR1 and CDR2 from the germline V gene are SQVTM and ANQGSEA. With 4 bases clipped from V and 6 bases from J, the junction kept 13 bases outside the gene matches. The CDR3 consists of 16 residues. The CDR3, as DNA: TGCAGCGTTGCCCTTAATGACAGGGGAAAAGCCGGGGAGCTGTTTTTT. This encodes CSVALNDRGKAGELFF.

The chain uses TRBV7-8 and TRBJ2-2; TRBD1 agrees at 7 bases. The trim removed 5 bases at V and 8 bases at J, leaving 14 bases unmatched. The germline V gene encodes CDR1 SGHVS and CDR2 FQNEAQ. This CDR3 comprises 16 residues. CDR3 sequence reads: CASSPGTVIGAGELFF. The CDR3 nucleotides read TGTGCCAGCAGCCCCGGGACAGTAATAGGCGCTGGGGAGCTGTTTTTT.

This clonotype has a handful of counts. The rearrangement uses TRBV4-3 and TRBJ2-1; TRBD2 matches at 10 bases. The CDR3 runs 15 residues. V lost 5 bases, J lost 4 bases, and 5 bases stayed unmatched. The germline gives CDR1 LGHNA, CDR2 YSLEER. The CDR3 sequence: CASSERGGLYNEQFF. DNA for the CDR3: TGCGCCAGCAGCGAGCGGGGGGGCTTATACAATGAGCAGTTCTTC.

This clonotype was seen a few times. The V call is TRBV9, the J call TRBJ2-1; tentative D call: TRBD1 (5 bases). CDR3 length equals 15 residues. The V and J ends lost 3 bases and 6 bases respectively, with 16 bases between them. Germline V gene data show CDR1 as SGDLS and CDR2 as YYNGEE. In nucleotides, the CDR3 is TGTGCCAGCAGCGAGCACTTAGGGGTCTTCAATGAGCAGTTCTTC. Translating gives CASSEHLGVFNEQFF.

The rearrangement uses TRBV4-1 and TRBJ1-1, with 8 bases identical to TRBD1. V lost 3 bases and J lost 2; bases outside the gene matches: 2. Germline V gene lookup returns CDR1 MGHRA and CDR2 YSYEKL. The CDR3 is 14 residues long. CDR3 protein: CASSQTGVNTEAFF. CDR3 nucleotides: TGCGCCAGCAGCCAGACAGGGGTAAACACTGAAGCTTTCTTT.

The DNA of the CDR3 is TGCGCCAGCAGCCAAGATCTACTCCCGGGACGGATTAATGAAAAACTGTTTTTT. Translation gives CASSQDLLPGRINEKLFF. The V gene is TRBV4-3, the J gene TRBJ1-4, with TRBD1 as a possible D gene (5 bases). Germline CDR1 reads LGHNA; CDR2 reads YSLEER. This CDR3 spans 18 amino acids. The V end was cut by 0 bases, the J end by 4 bases, with 18 bases between.

This clonotype was detected many times. V gene TRBV5-8 combines with J gene TRBJ2-2, with D maybe TRBD1 (5 bases). The CDR3 runs 17 residues. Germline V gives CDR1 SGHTS, CDR2 YDEGEE. V lost 1 base to trimming and J lost 1 base, with 14 bases between them. CDR3 DNA sequence: TGTGCCAGCAGCTTGAAGATAGGGGTCGGGAACACCGGGGAGCTGTTTTTT. Translation: CASSLKIGVGNTGELFF.

This clonotype was seen a few times. The V gene is TRBV11-2, the J gene TRBJ2-5; no definite D call. The V gene lost 3 bases and the J gene lost 0 bases, with 8 bases spanning the gap. The CDR3 sequence is 14 residues long. Looked up from germline, CDR1 is SGHAT and CDR2 is FQNNGV. CDR3 region: CASSFEADQETQYF. In DNA form, the CDR3 reads TGTGCCAGCAGCTTTGAGGCAGACCAAGAGACCCAGTACTTC.

This sequence joins TRBV9 and TRBJ1-1; D is uncertain. With 0 bases removed from V and 3 bases from J, the gap between germline ends came to 9 bases. The CDR3 runs 14 residues. Per the germline V gene, CDR1 is SGDLS and CDR2 is YYNGEE. Here the CDR3 reads CASSVDGWDTEAFF. The CDR3 DNA reads as TGTGCCAGCAGCGTAGATGGGTGGGACACTGAAGCTTTCTTT.

V gene TRBV5-5 combines with J gene TRBJ2-7; D remains ambiguous. CDR3 length equals 12 residues. The V and J ends lost 5 bases and 3 bases respectively, with 9 bases between them. Germline loops: CDR1 SGHKS, CDR2 YYEKEE (reference sequence). The CDR3 reads CASRSPSYEQYV. As DNA, the CDR3 is TGTGCCAGCAGATCCCCGAGCTACGAGCAGTACGTC.